A selection of T cell receptor beta chains follows, all from one sample in a study of response to subunit inactivated influenza vaccine. TCRdb reprocessed the RT-PCR reads via MiXCR and lists one record per CDR3 protein. The sample lists more than 400,000 distinct CDR3 sequences, approximately 7.2% seen once, with around 13% in the top ten. Source: PBMCs from blood, taken around 25 months after vaccination. The receptors were sampled from a man aged 50 to 75 who received an inactivated influenza vaccine. Each CDR3 is given with its conserved first and last residue. Each record gives: D gene, V gene, clone size, J gene, CDR3 length, CDR3 DNA, CDR3 protein. A D gene is named only where the DNA matches it firmly. Clone size is shown for a subset of rows, as once, few, many or a class of expanded clone.

.	TRBV13	many	TRBJ2-5	14	TGTGCCAGCAGCTCTAGGACTTTGCAAGAGACCCAGTACTTC	CASSSRTLQETQYF
.	TRBV27	.	TRBJ2-5	13	TGTGCCAGCAGCCTAACTCGGTTTGAGACCCAGTACTTC	CASSLTRFETQYF
.	TRBV2	.	TRBJ2-5	14	TGTGCCAGCAGTCTTACACCAGGGCAAGAGACCCAGTACTTC	CASSLTPGQETQYF
.	TRBV20-1	many	TRBJ2-5	14	TGCAGTGCTCCCCGACAGGCTCGGCAAGAGACCCAGTACTTC	CSAPRQARQETQYF
.	TRBV6-2/TRBV6-3	once	TRBJ1-1	13	TGTGCCAGCAGTTACTATGCCGGCGCTGAAGCTTTCTTT	CASSYYAGAEAFF
.	TRBV15	.	TRBJ2-5	14	TGTGCCACCAGCAGACCTGGAAGCGGCCCGACCCAGTACTTC	CATSRPGSGPTQYF
TRBD1	TRBV20-1	.	TRBJ2-7	15	TGCAGTGCTAGATGGGCTGGGACAGGGAGTTACGAGCAGTACTTC	CSARWAGTGSYEQYF
.	TRBV29-1	many	TRBJ2-5	11	TGCAGCGTAGCGTACCAAGAGACCCAGTACTTC	CSVAYQETQYF
TRBD2	TRBV6-1	.	TRBJ2-1	19	TGTGCCAGCAGTCCATCTCCGGCAAGTGGCGGGGGGGCCCACAATGAGCAGTTCTTC	CASSPSPASGGGAHNEQFF
.	TRBV7-2	many	TRBJ1-2	15	TGTGCCAGCAGCTTAGTCCCCCGTGCGGGTGATGGCTACACCTTC	CASSLVPRAGDGYTF
TRBD1	TRBV24-1	.	TRBJ1-5	16	TGTGCCACCAGTGACCCGGGACAGGGGGGGAATCAGCCCCAGCATTTT	CATSDPGQGGNQPQHF
TRBD2	TRBV28	.	TRBJ2-2	16	TGTGCCAGCAGAAAAGGACTAGCGGGCTTGGGCGGGGAGCTGTTTTTT	CASRKGLAGLGGELFF
.	TRBV6-5	many	TRBJ2-7	15	TGTGCCAGCAGTTACTCGGCCCTGCTTTTGAGCGAGCAGTACTTC	CASSYSALLLSEQYF
.	TRBV15	.	TRBJ1-2	15	TGTGCCACCAGCCCTAAGCTACAGGTCAGCTATGGCTACACCTTC	CATSPKLQVSYGYTF
.	TRBV6-2/TRBV6-3	few	TRBJ2-3	15	TGTGCCAGCAGTCCTTTGCCCGGGAGCACAGATACGCAGTATTTT	CASSPLPGSTDTQYF
TRBD1	TRBV7-9	many	TRBJ1-1	16	TGTGCCAGCAGCACACGGACAGGGGGATTGAACACTGAAGCTTTCTTT	CASSTRTGGLNTEAFF
TRBD2	TRBV20-1	many	TRBJ2-5	15	TGCAGTGCTCGAGGGACTAGCGGGAGTTTGGAGACCCAGTACTTC	CSARGTSGSLETQYF
.	TRBV4-3	.	TRBJ2-7	14	TGCGCCAGCAGCCATTCAAGGAGGGACAACGAGCAGTACTTC	CASSHSRRDNEQYF
.	TRBV29-1	many	TRBJ2-3	11	TGCAGCGTTCCTCGAACAGATACGCAGTATTTT	CSVPRTDTQYF
.	TRBV12-3/TRBV12-4	few	TRBJ1-2	14	TGTGCCAGCAGTTCCCGTCGGTTAGTCTATGGCTACACCTTC	CASSSRRLVYGYTF
.	TRBV29-1	few	TRBJ2-5	14	TGCAGCGTTGAAGGTGGGGGGGCCGGAGAGACCCAGTACTTC	CSVEGGGAGETQYF
TRBD1	TRBV10-3	.	TRBJ1-3	16	TGTGCCATCAGTGATGCCCCACAGGGGATGAGAAACACCATATATTTT	CAISDAPQGMRNTIYF
.	TRBV2	many	TRBJ2-7	13	TGTGCCAGCAGTGAACACCTACCCTACGAGCAGTACTTC	CASSEHLPYEQYF
TRBD2	TRBV5-1	few	TRBJ2-5	15	TGCGCCAGCAGCTCCCAACTAGCGGGAAAAGAGACCCAGTACTTC	CASSSQLAGKETQYF
TRBD2	TRBV20-1	few	TRBJ2-3	18	TGCAGTGCAAGCCCGCCCCCGGGACTAGCGGGAGAAACAGATACGCAGTATTTT	CSASPPPGLAGETDTQYF
.	TRBV6-2/TRBV6-3	few	TRBJ2-1	14	TGTGCCAGCAGTCCGGGACTCTCCTACAATGAGCAGTTCTTC	CASSPGLSYNEQFF
.	TRBV11-2	few	TRBJ1-1	13	TGTGCCAGCAGAGTGGTCCCGAACACTGAAGCTTTCTTT	CASRVVPNTEAFF
TRBD2	TRBV24-1	.	TRBJ2-5	19	TGTGCCACCAGCCATAGTCGGGACCCGGGACTAGCGGGAATGGAGACCCAGTACTTC	CATSHSRDPGLAGMETQYF
TRBD2	TRBV12-3/TRBV12-4	many	TRBJ2-3	16	TGTGCCAGCAGCCCCGGGACTAGCGGGAGTGGGGATACGCAGTATTTT	CASSPGTSGSGDTQYF
TRBD1	TRBV20-1	few	TRBJ1-5	13	TGCAGTGCCCCGACAGGGAGTGGTCAGCCCCAGCATTTT	CSAPTGSGQPQHF
.	TRBV27	few	TRBJ2-7	14	TGTGCCAGCAGTTTGAAGGGGGGGCCGCGCGAGCAGTACTTC	CASSLKGGPREQYF
.	TRBV6-2/TRBV6-3	.	TRBJ2-2	17	TGTGCCAGCAGTCGCCCCCGGACCCTAACGAACACCGGGGAGCTGTTTTTT	CASSRPRTLTNTGELFF
.	TRBV2	few	TRBJ2-2	14	TGTGCCAGCAGGGAGGGGACGCAATTCGGGGAGCTGTTTTTT	CASREGTQFGELFF
TRBD2	TRBV27	many	TRBJ2-1	15	TGTGCCAGCGGGGGACTAGCGGGCTACTACAATGAGCAGTTCTTC	CASGGLAGYYNEQFF
.	TRBV5-1	.	TRBJ2-7	14	TGCGCCAGCAGCAGGGAGGGGGCAGGGTACGAGCAGTACTTC	CASSREGAGYEQYF
.	TRBV14	.	TRBJ2-3	13	TGTGCCAGCAGCACCTCAACCACAGATACGCAGTATTTT	CASSTSTTDTQYF
.	TRBV7-2	.	TRBJ2-3	15	TGTGCCAGCAGCTTAGCGGGCAGGGTAGCAGATACGCAGTATTTT	CASSLAGRVADTQYF
.	TRBV5-8	.	TRBJ2-3	16	TGTGCCAGCAGCCCGGTATCGGGACGGAGCACAGATACGCAGTATTTT	CASSPVSGRSTDTQYF
TRBD1	TRBV20-1	few	TRBJ2-7	15	TGCAGTGCTAGTGTTCGGGACAGGGGGCTTAACGAGCAGTACTTC	CSASVRDRGLNEQYF
TRBD1	TRBV6-5	.	TRBJ1-2	15	TGTGCCAGCAGTTACTCGGGACAGGGGAACTATGGCTACACCTTC	CASSYSGQGNYGYTF
TRBD2	TRBV2	.	TRBJ2-1	14	TGTGCCAGCAGTGAAGCGCGAGGACTAGCGGGACAGTTCTTC	CASSEARGLAGQFF
TRBD2	TRBV7-2	many	TRBJ2-7	15	TGTGCCAGCAGCTCCCTAGCGGGCTACTCCTACGAGCAGTACTTC	CASSSLAGYSYEQYF
TRBD2	TRBV6-2/TRBV6-3	few	TRBJ2-3	15	TGTGCCAGCAGCAGGACTAGCGGGAGTCCAGATACGCAGTATTTT	CASSRTSGSPDTQYF